This section outlines one T cell receptor beta chain sequence together with its context. The data belong to a study of blood T cell repertoires in COVID-19. Authors' data handling: Researchers report that nucleated cell counts were estimated from reference gene primer amplification. Here immunoSEQ multiplex PCR was the method, and the copy in TCRdb shows in-frame clones only, minus some. The V and J calls and clone size were taken over from that table, and D and trimming were inferred from the DNA. The sample lists about 210,000 clones; around 84% were seen once. The TCR comes from a man aged 60 to 75 with acute or convalescent COVID-19. Sample: peripheral blood.

CDR3 nucleotide sequence: TGCGCCAGCAGCTTGGGGAGCGGGGCGTTGGGAGAGACCCAGTACTTC. As protein: CASSLGSGALGETQYF. This chain connects TRBV5-1 to TRBJ2-5; TRBD2 aligns across 7 bases. V trimming: 0 bases; J trimming: 4 bases; junction bases outside the gene matches: 9. The CDR3 sequence is 16 residues long. The germline CDR1 and CDR2 sequences are SGHRS and YFSETQ.